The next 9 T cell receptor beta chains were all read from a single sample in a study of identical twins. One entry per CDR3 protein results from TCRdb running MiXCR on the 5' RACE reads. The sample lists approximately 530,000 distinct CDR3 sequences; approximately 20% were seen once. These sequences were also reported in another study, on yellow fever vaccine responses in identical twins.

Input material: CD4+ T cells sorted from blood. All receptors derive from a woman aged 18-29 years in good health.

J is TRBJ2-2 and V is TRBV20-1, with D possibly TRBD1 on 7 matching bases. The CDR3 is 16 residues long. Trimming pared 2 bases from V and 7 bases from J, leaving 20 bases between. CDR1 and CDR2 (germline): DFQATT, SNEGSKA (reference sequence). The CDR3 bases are TGCAGTGCTAGACTGACAGGGAGGATTTCGGGCGGGGAGCTGTTTTTT. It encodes CSARLTGRISGGELFF.

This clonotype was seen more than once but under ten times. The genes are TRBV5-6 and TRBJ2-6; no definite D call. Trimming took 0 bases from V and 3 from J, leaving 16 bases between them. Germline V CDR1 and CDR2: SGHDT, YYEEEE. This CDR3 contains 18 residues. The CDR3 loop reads CASSLEAGSFFGANVLTF. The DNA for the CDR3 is TGTGCCAGCAGCTTGGAGGCAGGTTCTTTTTTTGGGGCCAACGTCCTGACTTTC.

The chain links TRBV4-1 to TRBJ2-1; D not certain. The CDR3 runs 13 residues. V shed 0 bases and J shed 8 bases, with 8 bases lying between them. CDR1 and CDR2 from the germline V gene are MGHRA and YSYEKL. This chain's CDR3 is CASSQDRQYEQFF. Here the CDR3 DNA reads TGCGCCAGCAGCCAAGATCGGCAGTATGAGCAGTTCTTC.

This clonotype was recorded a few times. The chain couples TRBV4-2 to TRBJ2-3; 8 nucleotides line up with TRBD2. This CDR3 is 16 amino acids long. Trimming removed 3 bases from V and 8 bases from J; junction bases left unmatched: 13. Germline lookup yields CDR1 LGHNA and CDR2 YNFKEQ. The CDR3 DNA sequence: TGTGCCAGCAGCCAGACTCGGGGGGGCCAGTCGGGTACGCAGTATTTT. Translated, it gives CASSQTRGGQSGTQYF.

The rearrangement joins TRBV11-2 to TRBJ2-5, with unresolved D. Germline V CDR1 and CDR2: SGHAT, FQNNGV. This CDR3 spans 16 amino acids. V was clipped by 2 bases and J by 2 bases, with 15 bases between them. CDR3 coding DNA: TGTGCCAGCAGCTTAAATACCGGGTCGGGTCAAGAGACCCAGTACTTC. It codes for CASSLNTGSGQETQYF. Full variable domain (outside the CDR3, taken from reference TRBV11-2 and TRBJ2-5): EAGVAQSPRYKIIEKRQSVAFWCNPISGHATLYWYQQILGQGPKLLIQFQNNGVVDDSQLPKDRFSAERLKGVDSTLKIQPAKLEDSAVYLCASSLNTGSGQETQYFGPGTRLLVL.

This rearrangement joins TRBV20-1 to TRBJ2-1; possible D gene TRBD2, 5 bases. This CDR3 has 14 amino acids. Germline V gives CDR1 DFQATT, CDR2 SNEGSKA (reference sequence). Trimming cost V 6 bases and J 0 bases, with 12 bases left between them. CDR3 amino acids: CSARGVFSYNEQFF. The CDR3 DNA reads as TGCAGTGCCCGGGGTGTTTTCTCCTACAATGAGCAGTTCTTC.

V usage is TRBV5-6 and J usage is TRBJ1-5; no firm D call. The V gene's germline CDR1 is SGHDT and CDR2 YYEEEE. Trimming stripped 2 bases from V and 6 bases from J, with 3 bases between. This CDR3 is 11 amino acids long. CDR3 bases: TGTGCCAGCAGCTTCCGTCAGCCCCAGCATTTT. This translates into CASSFRQPQHF.

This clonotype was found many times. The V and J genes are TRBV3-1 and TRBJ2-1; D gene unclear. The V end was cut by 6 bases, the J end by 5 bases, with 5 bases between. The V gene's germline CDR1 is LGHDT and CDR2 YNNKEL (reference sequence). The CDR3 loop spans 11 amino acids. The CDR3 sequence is CASRGHNEQFF. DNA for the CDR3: TGTGCCAGCAGAGGCCACAATGAGCAGTTCTTC.

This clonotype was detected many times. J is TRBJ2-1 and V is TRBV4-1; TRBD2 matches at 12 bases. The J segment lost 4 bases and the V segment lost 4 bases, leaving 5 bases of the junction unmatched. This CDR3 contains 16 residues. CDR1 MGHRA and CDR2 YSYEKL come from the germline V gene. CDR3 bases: TGCGCCAGCAGCCCGACTAGCGGGAGTAGTTACAATGAGCAGTTCTTC. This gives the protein CASSPTSGSSYNEQFF.